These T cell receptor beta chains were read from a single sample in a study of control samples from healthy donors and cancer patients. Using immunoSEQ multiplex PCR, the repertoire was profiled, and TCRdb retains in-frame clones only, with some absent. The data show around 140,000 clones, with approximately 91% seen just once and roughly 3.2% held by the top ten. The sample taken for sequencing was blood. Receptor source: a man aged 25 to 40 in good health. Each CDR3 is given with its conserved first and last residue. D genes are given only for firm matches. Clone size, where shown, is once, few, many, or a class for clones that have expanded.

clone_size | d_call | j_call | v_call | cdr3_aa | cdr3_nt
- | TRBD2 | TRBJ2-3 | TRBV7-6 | CASSLAQRLAGANPGDTQYF | TGTGCCAGCAGCTTAGCGCAGAGACTAGCGGGGGCCAACCCTGGGGATACGCAGTATTTT
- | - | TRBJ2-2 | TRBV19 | CASSMGRANTGELFF | TGTGCCAGTAGTATGGGCAGAGCGAACACCGGGGAGCTGTTTTTT
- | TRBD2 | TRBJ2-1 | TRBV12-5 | CASGLVRPGLAFSPEQFF | TGTGCTAGTGGTTTGGTACGACCGGGACTAGCGTTTTCCCCTGAGCAGTTCTTC
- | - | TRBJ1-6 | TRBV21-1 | CASSKAWGALHF | TGTGCCAGCAGCAAAGCTTGGGGGGCCCTCCACTTT
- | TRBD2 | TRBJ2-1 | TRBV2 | CASSDPSGGAYNEQFF | TGTGCCAGCAGTGACCCCAGCGGGGGGGCCTACAATGAGCAGTTCTTC
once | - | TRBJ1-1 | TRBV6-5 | CASCLHGKSTEAFF | TGTGCCAGCTGTTTGCACGGAAAAAGCACTGAAGCTTTCTTT
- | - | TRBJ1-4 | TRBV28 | CASSLNEKLFF | TGTGCCAGCAGCCTTAATGAAAAACTGTTTTTT
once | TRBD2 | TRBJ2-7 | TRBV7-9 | CASSSAGATYEQYF | TGTGCCAGCAGCTCAGCGGGGGCGACCTACGAGCAGTACTTC
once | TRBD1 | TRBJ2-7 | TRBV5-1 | CASSLEVTGDHEQYF | TGCGCCAGCAGCTTGGAGGTGACAGGGGACCACGAGCAGTACTTC
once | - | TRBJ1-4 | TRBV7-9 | CAGSGQQSNEKLFF | TGTGCCGGAAGCGGACAGCAATCTAATGAAAAACTGTTTTTT
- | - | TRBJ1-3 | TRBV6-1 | CASSDIRGSGNTIYF | TGTGCCAGCAGTGATATCCGGGGCTCTGGAAACACCATATATTTT
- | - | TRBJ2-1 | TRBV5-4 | CASSLGRQAYNEQFF | TGTGCCAGCAGCTTGGGCCGACAAGCCTACAATGAGCAGTTCTTC
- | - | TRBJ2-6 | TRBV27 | CASSLLGSGANVLTF | TGTGCCAGCAGTTTATTAGGGTCTGGGGCCAACGTCCTGACTTTC
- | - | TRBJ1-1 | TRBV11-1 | CASSSNRAEAFF | TGTGCCAGCAGCTCTAACAGGGCTGAAGCTTTCTTT
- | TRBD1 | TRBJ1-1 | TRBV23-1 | CASSQWSGGLNTEAFF | TGCGCCAGCAGTCAATGGTCAGGGGGTTTGAACACTGAAGCTTTCTTT
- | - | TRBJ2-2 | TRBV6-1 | CASSEGMTGELFF | TGTGCCAGCAGTGAAGGGATGACCGGGGAGCTGTTTTTT
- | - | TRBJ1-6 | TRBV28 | CASSSGLLNSPLHF | TGTGCCAGCAGTTCGGGACTTCTTAATTCACCCCTCCACTTT
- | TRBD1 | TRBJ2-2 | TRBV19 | CAIQRTGGTGELFF | TGTGCCATACAAAGGACAGGGGGCACCGGGGAGCTGTTTTTT
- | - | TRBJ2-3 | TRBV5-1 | CASSLRKTFTTDTQYF | TGCGCCAGCAGCTTGCGGAAGACCTTTACCACAGATACGCAGTATTTT
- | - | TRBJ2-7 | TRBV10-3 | CAISGSDSPALEQYF | TGTGCCATCAGTGGATCTGACAGTCCTGCCCTCGAGCAGTACTTC
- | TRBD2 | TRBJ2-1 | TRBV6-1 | CASSAPSSGGAYYNEQFF | TGTGCCAGCAGTGCCCCATCTAGCGGGGGGGCTTACTACAATGAGCAGTTCTTC
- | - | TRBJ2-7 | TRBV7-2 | CASSLARTDYEQYF | TGTGCCAGCAGCTTAGCGAGGACGGACTACGAGCAGTACTTC
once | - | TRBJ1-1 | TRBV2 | CASTLRGNTEAFF | TGTGCCAGCACGTTGAGGGGCAACACTGAAGCTTTCTTT
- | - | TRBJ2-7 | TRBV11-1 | CASSLVVGNEQYF | TGTGCCAGCAGCTTAGTGGTGGGCAACGAGCAGTACTTC
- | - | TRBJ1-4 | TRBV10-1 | CASRGTPNEKLFF | TGCGCCAGCCGAGGGACACCTAATGAAAAACTGTTTTTT
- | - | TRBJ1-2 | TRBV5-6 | CASSIARGRMSGYTF | TGTGCCAGCAGCATCGCCCGCGGACGTATGAGTGGCTACACCTTC
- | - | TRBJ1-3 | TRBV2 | CASSELGKPGNTIYF | TGTGCCAGCAGCGAACTGGGAAAACCGGGAAACACCATATATTTT
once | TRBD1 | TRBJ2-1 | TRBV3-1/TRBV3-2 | CASSQGTGIPYNEQFF | TGTGCCAGCAGCCAAGGGACAGGGATACCCTACAATGAGCAGTTCTTC
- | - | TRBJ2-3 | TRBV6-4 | CASSDGGAADTQYF | TGTGCCAGCAGTGACGGGGGGGCCGCAGATACGCAGTATTTT
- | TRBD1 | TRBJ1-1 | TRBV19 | CASGGTGGSMNTEAFF | TGTGCCAGTGGCGGGACAGGGGGTAGCATGAACACTGAAGCTTTCTTT
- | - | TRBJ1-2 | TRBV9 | CASSRGQTKIMGYTF | TGTGCCAGCAGCAGAGGACAGACGAAAATTATGGGCTACACCTTC
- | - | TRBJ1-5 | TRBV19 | CASSIAAGAGNQPQHF | TGTGCCAGTAGTATAGCAGCAGGGGCGGGAAATCAGCCCCAGCATTTT
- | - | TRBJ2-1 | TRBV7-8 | CASSLARGHNEQFF | TGTGCCAGCAGCTTAGCGAGGGGCCACAATGAGCAGTTCTTC
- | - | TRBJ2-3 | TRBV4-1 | CASSLVFGADTQYF | TGCGCCAGCAGCCTCGTTTTCGGTGCGGATACGCAGTATTTT
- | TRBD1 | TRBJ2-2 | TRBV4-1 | CASSQEGDRGFLSGELFF | TGCGCCAGCAGCCAAGAAGGAGACAGGGGGTTTTTGTCCGGGGAGCTGTTTTTT